Listed here are 29 T cell receptor beta chains from one sample, sequenced in a study of shared clonotypes between healthy human individuals. TCRdb keeps only in-frame clones here, not all; method: immunoSEQ multiplex PCR. The data contain 850,000 to 1,100,000 clones, around 77% of them singletons. The sequenced sample was memory CD4+ T cells from PBMCs. Specified subset: CD45RA-negative fraction. The receptors derive from a man aged 18-30 years in good health. Some clones in this sample may be carry-over from other donors' samples.

This chain joins TRBV28 and TRBJ1-1, with 7 nucleotides matching TRBD1. The CDR3 length is 16 residues. V was clipped by 8 bases and J by 2 bases; unmatched bases: 14. CDR1 is MDHEN and CDR2 is SYDVKM in the germline V gene. CDR3 sequence: CASPPRVDRVNTEAFF. In DNA form, the CDR3 reads TGTGCCAGCCCCCCCCGAGTTGACAGGGTTAACACTGAAGCTTTCTTT.

This clone was detected only once. The same CDR3 is also encoded by other DNA sequences in this sample. The gene calls are TRBV7-3 and TRBJ2-3; TRBD2 agrees at 8 bases. Germline V gives CDR1 SGHTA, CDR2 FQGTGA. There are 14 residues in the CDR3. V shed 4 bases and J 0 bases; nucleotides not matched to a gene: 0. Here the CDR3 reads CASSSSGSTDTQYF. Written as DNA, the CDR3 is TGTGCCAGCAGCTCTAGCGGGAGCACAGATACGCAGTATTTT.

The rearrangement links TRBV9 to TRBJ1-1; D unresolved. This CDR3 region has 13 residues. In germline, CDR1 is SGDLS, CDR2 YYNGEE. V was shortened by 4 bases and J by 1 base, with 8 bases between the two germline ends. CDR3 sequence reads: CASSLEGNTEAFF. DNA for the CDR3: TGTGCCAGCAGCCTCGAAGGGAACACTGAAGCTTTCTTT.

This clone was seen only once. The V and J genes are TRBV2 and TRBJ1-1, with 10 bases matching TRBD1. Germline CDR1 SNHLY, CDR2 FYNNEI. Trimming removed 2 bases from V and 4 bases from J; junction bases left unmatched: 1. This CDR3 contains 14 residues. In DNA, the CDR3 is TGTGCCAGCAGTGAAAGGACAGGGGGCACTGAAGCTTTCTTT. Translated, it gives CASSERTGGTEAFF.

This clone occurred a few times. No conserved phenylalanine or tryptophan ends this CDR3, so it is likely a read error. No DNA is shown, since the ends of the CDR3 on it are uncertain; the CDR3 is the one TCRdb lists. V and J are TRBV6-6 and TRBJ2-7; the D call TRBD2 from the table was never checked on the DNA. The CDR3 spans 14 residues, counting both ends. The V gene's germline CDR1 is MNHNY and CDR2 SVGAGI (reference sequence). CDR3 sequence reads: CASSYVPVTSENLI.

As for this clone: Since a much larger clone is just one base distant, this may be a read error. Additional DNA sequences in this sample encode the identical CDR3. The chain links TRBV9 to TRBJ1-1; D is unresolved. This CDR3 comprises 13 residues. Trimming removed 0 bases from V and 1 base from J, with 4 bases in between. Germline CDR1 SGDLS, CDR2 YYNGEE. The CDR3 DNA is TGTGCCAGCAGCGTAGCCGGGAACACTGAAGCTTTCTTT. This encodes CASSVAGNTEAFF.

V is TRBV5-1 and J is TRBJ1-2; D remains ambiguous. V was pared by 1 base and J by 1 base, with 8 bases between. Germline CDR1 and CDR2: SGHRS and YFSETQ. This CDR3 spans 14 amino acids. This CDR3 reads CASSLSPYNYGYTF. The CDR3 DNA follows: TGCGCCAGCAGCTTGTCTCCTTATAACTATGGCTACACCTTC.

The chain recombines TRBV6-5 with TRBJ2-6; weak D call: TRBD2 (5 bases). V lost 0 bases and J 2 bases, leaving 5 bases between the germline ends. CDR1 and CDR2 from the germline V gene are MNHEY and SVGAGI. The CDR3 runs 15 residues. The CDR3 here is CASSYSRAGANVLTF. The CDR3 DNA is TGTGCCAGCAGTTACTCGAGGGCTGGGGCCAACGTCCTGACTTTC.

This chain links TRBV6-1 with TRBJ1-5; D unresolved. CDR1 is MNHNS and CDR2 is SASEGT in the germline V gene. The CDR3 sequence is 13 residues long. The V and J ends lost 1 base and 6 bases respectively, with 7 bases between them. CDR3 nucleotides: TGTGCCAGCAGTGAAGGCGACCCTCAGCCCCAGCATTTT. As protein: CASSEGDPQPQHF.

J is TRBJ2-3 and V is TRBV2; possibly TRBD1 or TRBD2 for D (5 bases each). V shed 2 bases and J shed 4 bases, with 10 bases lying between them. Germline V gene lookup returns CDR1 SNHLY and CDR2 FYNNEI. CDR3 length: 14 amino acids. CDR3 sequence: CASSETRGADTQYF. The CDR3, as DNA: TGTGCCAGCAGTGAAACGAGGGGTGCAGATACGCAGTATTTT.

This clone was observed a few times. For the CDR3, the DNA is TGTGCCACCCGAGGGGCGGGAGACTTAGCCGAGCAGTACTTC. This gives the protein CATRGAGDLAEQYF. The chain employs TRBV7-6 and TRBJ2-7, with 7 positions matching TRBD2. V was pared by 10 bases and J by 6 bases, with 15 bases of the junction left unmatched. Germline values: CDR1 SGHVS, CDR2 FNYEAQ. The CDR3 is 14 amino acids. Full variable domain (remainder filled in from reference TRBV7-6 and TRBJ2-7): GAGVSQSPRYKVTKRGQDVALRCDPISGHVSLYWYRQALGQGPEFLTYFNYEAQQDKSGLPNDRFSAERPEGSISTLTIQRTEQRDSAMYRCATRGAGDLAEQYFGPGTRLTVT.

The V and J genes are TRBV27 and TRBJ2-4; D is ambiguous. The CDR3 runs to 17 residues. Between the trimmed V and J ends, which lost 4 bases and 2 bases, there was a span of 18 bases. Germline values: CDR1 MNHEY, CDR2 SMNVEV (reference sequence). The CDR3 coding sequence is TGTGCCAGCAGTTCCCGACCTGAGTGGGTTACCAAAAACATTCAGTACTTC. Translation: CASSSRPEWVTKNIQYF.

This clone has only one observation. The rearrangement joins TRBV28 to TRBJ2-2, with D tentatively TRBD2 (5 bases). Germline CDR1 is MDHEN and CDR2 is SYDVKM. The CDR3 spans 14 residues. Deletions cut 7 bases from V and 5 bases from J, with 14 bases between. The CDR3 loop reads CASMREYRTGELFF. In nucleotides, the CDR3 is TGTGCCAGCATGAGGGAGTATCGAACCGGGGAGCTGTTTTTT.

This clone showed up just once. The chain employs TRBV19 and TRBJ2-5; perhaps TRBD1 as D (5 bases). The length of the CDR3 is 13 residues. The germline V gene encodes CDR1 LNHDA and CDR2 SQIVND (reference sequence). V was shortened by 10 bases and J by 2 bases, with 14 bases between the two germline ends. The CDR3 DNA follows: TGTGCCACCAAAGGGGATTCGCAAGAGACCCAGTACTTC. Its protein is CATKGDSQETQYF.

This chain links TRBV5-1 with TRBJ1-5, with no clear D. The length of the CDR3 is 15 residues. Trimming removed 2 bases from V and 6 bases from J, with 15 bases in between. Germline CDR1 SGHRS, CDR2 YFSETQ. The CDR3 loop reads CASSLERLAGQPQHF. The CDR3 DNA follows: TGCGCCAGCAGCTTAGAGAGGCTGGCGGGTCAGCCCCAGCATTTT.

CDR3 bases: TGTGCCAGCTCAAATAGGAGCTCCTACGAGCAGTACTTC. Its translation is CASSNRSSYEQYF. The chain combines TRBV18 with TRBJ2-7; D is uncertain. V was pared by 5 bases and J by 0 bases, with 8 bases between. The germline CDR1 and CDR2 sequences are KGHSH and LQKENI. The CDR3 is 13 amino acids.

This sequence joins TRBV6-5 and TRBJ2-7, with D tentatively TRBD2 (6 bases). The germline V gene has CDR1 MNHEY and CDR2 SVGAGI. The ends were cut back, 2 bases at V and 0 bases at J, with 11 bases in the middle. The CDR3 loop spans 15 amino acids. CDR3 sequence reads: CASSYTTGSSYEQYF. DNA for the CDR3: TGTGCCAGCAGTTACACCACCGGGAGCTCCTACGAGCAGTACTTC.

This rearrangement joins TRBV9 to TRBJ1-3; D not resolved. The CDR3 is 11 amino acids. V lost 4 bases and J lost 10, with 9 bases in between. CDR1 is SGDLS, CDR2 YYNGEE, per germline. The CDR3 reads CASSHGGTIYF. In DNA form, the CDR3 reads TGTGCCAGCAGCCATGGCGGGACCATATATTTT.

CDR3 sequence: CASSLGAGTDQYF. The DNA of the CDR3 is TGTGCCAGCAGCTTAGGAGCGGGAACCGATCAGTACTTC. The chain employs TRBV7-2 and TRBJ2-4, with 7 bases aligning to TRBD2. The germline CDR1 and CDR2 sequences are SGHTA and FQGNSA. CDR3 size: 13 residues. V lost 1 base to trimming and J lost 12 bases; unmatched junction nucleotides: 6.

The gene calls are TRBV20-1 and TRBJ1-2; D remains unclear. V lost 3 bases to trimming and J lost 10 bases, with 12 bases between them. Germline-derived CDR1 and CDR2 are DFQATT and SNEGSKA (reference sequence). There are 11 residues in the CDR3. The CDR3, as DNA: TGCAGTGCTAGTCCAGGCTCCCTCTACACCTTC. This codes for CSASPGSLYTF.

This clone was recorded once. The chain is built from TRBV7-2 and TRBJ1-5; D ambiguous. From germline, CDR1 is SGHTA and CDR2 FQGNSA. The germline V and J ends were trimmed by 2 bases and 0 bases, with 11 bases remaining between them. The CDR3 has 16 amino acids. The CDR3 DNA is TGTGCCAGCAGCTTACTGGGAATTGATAGCAATCAGCCCCAGCATTTT. Its protein product is CASSLLGIDSNQPQHF.

V usage is TRBV10-2 and J usage is TRBJ1-2; D uncertain. Trimming cost V 6 bases and J 4 bases, with 18 bases left between them. The CDR3 is 15 residues long. CDR1 WSHSY and CDR2 SAAADI come from the germline V gene. CDR3 bases: TGCGCCAGCAGCCAAGGACGGGCGGGAGGCTATGGCTACACCTTC. Encoded protein: CASSQGRAGGYGYTF.

The chain is built from TRBV7-2 and TRBJ1-2, with D possibly TRBD1 on 6 matching bases. Germline V gene sequence: CDR1 SGHTA, CDR2 FQGNSA. CDR3 length equals 14 residues. V was clipped by 5 bases and J by 7 bases, with 17 bases between them. The CDR3 here is CASSPVGAAPGYTF. The CDR3, as DNA: TGTGCCAGCAGCCCCGTGGGGGCGGCCCCTGGCTACACCTTC.

About this clone: The same CDR3 is also encoded by other DNA sequences in this sample. This chain uses TRBV7-3 with TRBJ2-3, with D uncertain. The germline V gene has CDR1 SGHTA and CDR2 FQGTGA. The CDR3 totals 14 residues. Trimming stripped 3 bases from V and 2 bases from J, with 9 bases between. The CDR3 nucleotides read TGTGCCAGCAGCTTGGGCCCGCTCACAGATACGCAGTATTTT. It is translated as CASSLGPLTDTQYF.

This chain uses TRBV15 with TRBJ2-3; possible D gene TRBD2, 5 bases. Per the germline V gene, CDR1 is LNHNV and CDR2 is YYDKDF (reference sequence). With 0 bases removed from V and 2 bases from J, the gap between germline ends came to 9 bases. This CDR3 is 15 amino acids long. CDR3 residues: CATSRESGLTDTQYF. CDR3 DNA: TGTGCCACCAGCAGAGAAAGCGGCCTCACAGATACGCAGTATTTT.

The V gene is TRBV30, the J gene TRBJ2-2; D uncertain. The V and J ends lost 0 bases and 2 bases respectively, with 13 bases between them. The CDR3 runs 16 residues. The germline gives CDR1 GTSNPN, CDR2 SVGIG (reference sequence). Written as DNA, the CDR3 is TGTGCCTGGAGTGTACAAGCGCCGATTAACACCGGGGAGCTGTTTTTT. It translates to CAWSVQAPINTGELFF.

The chain employs TRBV5-1 and TRBJ1-6; D perhaps matches TRBD1 (5 bases). The CDR3 runs 15 residues. Trimming left V 0 bases short and J 8 bases short, with 12 bases between. Germline CDR1 reads SGHRS; CDR2 reads YFSETQ. The CDR3 loop is CASSLVPGTDSPLHF. The CDR3 DNA is TGCGCCAGCAGCTTGGTACCCGGGACGGATTCACCCCTCCACTTT.

The rearrangement joins TRBV29-1 to TRBJ1-1, with TRBD1 as a possible D gene (5 bases). The CDR3 has 14 residues. Trimming shortened V by 0 bases and J by 3 bases, and 11 bases separated the two germline ends. In germline, CDR1 is SQVTM, CDR2 ANQGSEA. The CDR3 sequence is CSVEDPGAHTEAFF. The CDR3 nucleotides read TGCAGCGTTGAAGATCCCGGGGCCCACACTGAAGCTTTCTTT.

The chain combines TRBV7-9 with TRBJ2-1; 8 bases align to TRBD2. With 3 bases clipped from V and 9 bases from J, the junction kept 16 bases outside the gene matches. From germline, CDR1 is SEHNR and CDR2 FQNEAQ (reference sequence). The CDR3 spans 17 residues. CDR3 DNA: TGTGCCAGCAGCTTCGGAGTAGCGGGAAGGAAAGGAGGTGAGCAGTTCTTC. Translation gives CASSFGVAGRKGGEQFF.